A single sample is the source of the 10 T cell receptor beta chains below, sequenced in a study of blood T cell repertoires in COVID-19. The protocol was immunoSEQ multiplex PCR, while the TCRdb copy is restricted to in-frame clones and leaves out a portion. This sample has 150,000 to 200,000 clones, with approximately 88% found just once. Sample: peripheral blood. The receptor source for this set is a woman under 40 with acute or convalescent COVID-19.

The chain is built from TRBV18 and TRBJ1-4; D is ambiguous. V shed 3 bases and J shed 5 bases, with 4 bases lying between them. Germline V gene data show CDR1 as KGHSH and CDR2 as LQKENI. The CDR3 spans 12 residues. The CDR3 loop is CASSPQNEKLFF. The CDR3, as DNA: TGTGCCAGCTCACCTCAAAATGAAAAACTGTTTTTT.

The chain uses TRBV12-3 or TRBV12-4 and TRBJ1-4; no reliable D call. This CDR3 has 13 amino acids. The V end lost 6 bases, the J end lost 4 bases, and 9 bases lay between the germline ends. CDR3 DNA: TGTGCCAGCAGGCGGGCCGTTAATGAAAAACTGTTTTTT. It is translated as CASRRAVNEKLFF.

The rearrangement links TRBV28 to TRBJ1-2, with D hard to call. Deletions cut 4 bases from V and 4 bases from J, with 13 bases between. The CDR3 runs to 14 residues. Germline lookup yields CDR1 MDHEN and CDR2 SYDVKM. CDR3 protein: CASSSISTLYGYTF. The DNA of the CDR3 is TGTGCCAGCAGTTCCATATCGACACTCTATGGCTACACCTTC.

The chain uses TRBV5-6 and TRBJ1-2; TRBD1 matches at 9 bases. The ends lost 6 bases at V and 4 bases at J; junction bases unmatched: 13. Germline V gene lookup returns CDR1 SGHDT and CDR2 YYEEEE. This CDR3 region has 16 residues. CDR3 region: CASTNRPGQGLYGYTF. The CDR3 nucleotides read TGTGCCAGCACCAATCGACCGGGACAGGGACTCTATGGCTACACCTTC.

The table lists this clone with a count of one. V usage is TRBV19 and J usage is TRBJ1-2; D uncertain. Per germline, CDR1 LNHDA and CDR2 SQIVND (reference sequence). Trimming pared 6 bases from V and 4 bases from J, leaving 15 bases between. CDR3 size: 14 residues. The CDR3 DNA reads TGTGCCAGTAGGACCTTAGAGGCGCCCTATGGCTACACCTTC. It is translated as CASRTLEAPYGYTF.

V and J are TRBV6-5 and TRBJ2-7; 9 nucleotides agree with TRBD1. The CDR3 is 13 amino acids. CDR1 MNHEY and CDR2 SVGAGI come from the germline V gene. V trimming: 6 bases; J trimming: 5 bases; junction bases outside the gene matches: 5. CDR3 nucleotide sequence: TGTGCCAGCAGAACAGGGGGCATCCACGAGCAGTACTTC. This sequence encodes CASRTGGIHEQYF.

The J gene is TRBJ2-2, the V gene TRBV9; perhaps TRBD2 as D (5 bases). The CDR3 is 16 amino acids. Germline V gives CDR1 SGDLS, CDR2 YYNGEE. V dropped 0 bases and J dropped 0 bases, with 9 bases sitting between them. CDR3 in DNA: TGTGCCAGCAGCGTAGACCCGACTACGAACACCGGGGAGCTGTTTTTT. The encoded protein is CASSVDPTTNTGELFF. The full variable domain, its missing parts supplied by reference TRBV9 and TRBJ2-2, is DSGVTQTPKHLITATGQRVTLRCSPRSGDLSVYWYQQSLDQGLQFLIQYYNGEERAKGNILERFSAQQFPDLHSELNLSSLELGDSALYFCASSVDPTTNTGELFFGEGSRLTVL.

This clone was observed a single time. This rearrangement joins TRBV28 to TRBJ2-1; D may be TRBD2 (6 bases). This CDR3 is 14 amino acids long. The germline V gene has CDR1 MDHEN and CDR2 SYDVKM. V dropped 5 bases and J dropped 8 bases, with 16 bases sitting between them. The CDR3, as DNA: TGTGCCAGCAGTATACCGGAGGGCGTGGATGAGCAGTTCTTC. Protein sequence: CASSIPEGVDEQFF. Based on the CDR3 plus reference TRBV28 and TRBJ2-1, the full variable domain is DVKVTQSSRYLVKRTGEKVFLECVQDMDHENMFWYRQDPGLGLRLIYFSYDVKMKEKGDIPEGYSVSREKKERFSLILESASTNQTSMYLCASSIPEGVDEQFFGPGTRLTVL.

This clone was counted between two and nine times. The CDR3 loop reads CASSPPDRARYF. The CDR3 coding sequence is TGTGCCAGCAGTCCACCAGACAGGGCGCGGTACTTC. The chain is built from TRBV28 and TRBJ2-7, with 7 bases lining up with TRBD1. This CDR3 comprises 12 residues. The germline V gene has CDR1 MDHEN and CDR2 SYDVKM. J was trimmed by 12 bases and V by 5 bases; bases with no gene match: 10.

The CDR3: CASSQEKTYGYTF. The CDR3 DNA reads TGTGCCAGCAGCCAAGAGAAAACATATGGCTACACCTTC. The chain couples TRBV14 to TRBJ1-2; no reliable D call. V was clipped by 0 bases and J by 5 bases, with 7 bases between them. CDR1 SGHDN and CDR2 FVKESK come from the germline V gene. The CDR3 totals 13 residues.